The clone carrying this TCR beta chain has more than one count but fewer than ten. The data derive from a study of blood T cell repertoires in COVID-19. Whole-study context: The United States, Italy and Spain provided the acute and convalescent COVID-19 samples.

The CDR3 length is 16 residues. Germline-derived CDR1 and CDR2 are MNHEY and SMNVEV (reference sequence). V lost 1 base and J lost 1, with 13 bases in between. Only in-frame clones appear in the TCRdb table, and some are missing; sequencing was by immunoSEQ multiplex PCR. The sample has over 200,000 clones; approximately 88% are singletons. Material: PBMCs or T cells enriched from blood (not recorded which). This sequence was found in a woman in her 30s who had been exposed to COVID-19. V usage is TRBV27 and J usage is TRBJ1-1; tentative D call: TRBD1 (6 bases). The DNA for the CDR3 is TGTGCCAGCAGTTTATTTCCGACAGGCCGGAACACTGAAGCTTTCTTT. Translating it yields CASSLFPTGRNTEAFF.